This T cell receptor (beta chain) is drawn from a study of patients and donors after allogeneic stem cell transplantation. Trimming cost V 3 bases and J 8 bases, with 8 bases left between them. From germline, CDR1 is KGHSH and CDR2 LQKENI. This CDR3 has 12 residues. TCRdb redid the calling of the RT-PCR reads with MiXCR, one entry per CDR3 protein. Altogether roughly 200,000 distinct CDR3 sequences are present, approximately 41% being singletons, with the ten largest covering about 33%. The chain has TRBV18 and TRBJ2-1; D gene ambiguous. The sequence derives from a human donor who was either an allogeneic HSCT recipient or a stem cell or donor lymphocyte infusion donor (not recorded which). It is not recorded whose cells these are; they may come from a transplant donor. The sequenced sample was blood, either unsorted or a sorted T cell fraction (not recorded which). CDR3 loop: CASSPRSYEQFF. The CDR3 nucleotides are TGTGCCAGCTCACCCCGGTCCTATGAGCAGTTCTTC.